This passage covers 2 T cell receptor beta chains from one sample sequenced in a study of CD8+CD57+ T cells in acquired aplastic anemia. Genomic DNA, serving as template, underwent TCR beta VDJ and CDR3 profiling. MiXCR, applied by TCRdb to the reads, yields one record per CDR3 protein. This table has 350,000 to 450,000 distinct CDR3 sequences, under 80% appearing once. Sequencing input: sorted CD4+, CD8+, or CD8+CD57+ T cells (not recorded which) from PBMCs. The origin of the receptors is a human donor in good health, serving as a control.

This clonotype was seen a single time. This sequence joins TRBV2 and TRBJ2-1; no clear D. The ends were cut back, 8 bases at V and 13 bases at J, with 12 bases in the middle. Germline CDR1 SNHLY, CDR2 FYNNEI. The CDR3 has 10 amino acids. The CDR3 loop reads CASRCDIQFF. The CDR3 nucleotides are TGTGCCAGCCGCTGCGATATTCAGTTCTTC.

The V gene is TRBV5-1, the J gene TRBJ1-2, with 8 positions matching TRBD1. From germline, CDR1 is SGHRS and CDR2 YFSETQ. The V gene end was trimmed by 3 bases and the J gene end by 4 bases; junction bases not matched to a gene: 8. CDR3 length equals 15 residues. The CDR3 bases are TGCGCCAGCAGCTCCAACCTTGGGACAGGCTATGGCTACACCTTC. Translation gives CASSSNLGTGYGYTF.